These 16 T cell receptor beta chains originate from one sample sequenced in a study of PD-L1 blockade in urothelial cancer. Time point denoted: pretreatment peripheral blood. Assay used: immunoSEQ multiplex PCR; TCRdb lists only in-frame clones, some missing. Of 100,000 to 150,000 clones listed, around 85% are singletons. The sample consisted of PBMCs, taken around atezolizumab (anti-PD-L1) treatment. These receptors originate from a man aged 50 to 59 with urothelial cancer.

The chain is built from TRBV5-4 and TRBJ2-1; TRBD1 might be the D (5 bases). The CDR3 is 12 amino acids. Looked up from germline, CDR1 is SGHNT and CDR2 is YYREEE (reference sequence). V lost 2 bases and J 7 bases, leaving 7 bases between the germline ends. CDR3 amino acids: CASSFDRNEQFF. The CDR3 DNA sequence: TGTGCCAGCAGCTTTGACAGAAATGAGCAGTTCTTC.

This clone was recorded once. The chain couples TRBV6-5 to TRBJ1-5; 9 bases match TRBD1. Germline-derived CDR1 and CDR2 are MNHEY and SVGAGI. The CDR3 totals 15 residues. J gave up 5 bases and V 2 bases, and 4 bases lay outside the gene matches. Here the CDR3 reads CASSYGTGQDQPQHF. The CDR3 coding sequence is TGTGCCAGCAGTTACGGGACAGGGCAGGATCAGCCCCAGCATTTT.

V and J are TRBV18 and TRBJ2-2; D call uncertain. From germline, CDR1 is KGHSH and CDR2 LQKENI. This CDR3 contains 18 residues. Trimming stripped 0 bases from V and 0 bases from J, with 14 bases between. CDR3 coding DNA: TGTGCCAGCTCACCACCACAAAGGTTAGCTTCGAACACCGGGGAGCTGTTTTTT. Translating gives CASSPPQRLASNTGELFF.

The CDR3 sequence: CASSEPRGQGGNYEQYF. CDR3 nucleotide sequence: TGTGCCAGCAGTGAACCCCGCGGACAGGGTGGAAACTACGAGCAGTACTTC. The V gene is TRBV25-1, the J gene TRBJ2-7; TRBD1 agrees at 8 bases. J gave up 3 bases and V 2 bases, and 12 bases lay outside the gene matches. The CDR3 has 17 residues. The germline V gene has CDR1 MGHDK and CDR2 SYGVNS.

This sequence joins TRBV5-1 and TRBJ2-3, with a tentative D call TRBD1 (6 bases). V was cut by 9 bases and J by 4 bases, with 21 bases left in between. In germline, CDR1 is SGHRS, CDR2 YFSETQ. There are 15 residues in the CDR3. The CDR3 DNA reads TGCGCCACCGGAACGGGGCAGGGGATCCCAGATACGCAGTATTTT. Translating gives CATGTGQGIPDTQYF. Complete variable domain (other parts from reference TRBV5-1 and TRBJ2-3): KAGVTQTPRYLIKTRGQQVTLSCSPISGHRSVSWYQQTPGQGLQFLFEYFSETQRNKGNFPGRFSGRQFSNSRSEMNVSTLELGDSALYLCATGTGQGIPDTQYFGPGTRLTVL.

V usage is TRBV18 and J usage is TRBJ2-5; D may be TRBD1 (6 bases). Per the germline V gene, CDR1 is KGHSH and CDR2 is LQKENI. The CDR3 extends over 13 amino acids. V lost 2 bases to trimming and J lost 3 bases, with 7 bases between them. The CDR3 sequence is CASSPYREETQYF. CDR3 in DNA: TGTGCCAGCTCACCATACAGGGAAGAGACCCAGTACTTC.

The chain links TRBV11-3 to TRBJ2-7; 10 bases are a match to TRBD2. CDR1 SGHNT and CDR2 YENEEA come from the germline V gene. This CDR3 is 16 amino acids long. Trimming removed 3 bases from V and 2 bases from J; junction bases left unmatched: 7. The CDR3 region is CASSFGGTSVTYEQYF. For the CDR3, the DNA is TGTGCCAGCAGCTTCGGGGGGACTAGCGTGACCTACGAGCAGTACTTC.

This chain links TRBV11-2 with TRBJ2-3, with D unclear. The CDR3 extends over 14 amino acids. The germline V and J ends were trimmed by 5 bases and 8 bases, with 17 bases remaining between them. The V gene's germline CDR1 is SGHAT and CDR2 FQNNGV. Here the CDR3 reads CASSPGHSGSTQYF. The CDR3 DNA is TGTGCCAGCAGCCCTGGGCACTCAGGCTCTACGCAGTATTTT.

The CDR3 region is CASSSEVQETQYF. CDR3 coding DNA: TGTGCCAGCAGCTCAGAGGTCCAAGAGACCCAGTACTTC. The genes are TRBV7-6 and TRBJ2-5; unclear D gene. Trimming stripped 4 bases from V and 1 base from J, with 7 bases between. The germline CDR1 and CDR2 sequences are SGHVS and FNYEAQ. This CDR3 region has 13 residues.

CDR3 in DNA: TGTGCCAGCAGTTCGACAGGGGACACCGGGGAGCTGTTTTTT. Translation: CASSSTGDTGELFF. This chain joins TRBV6-6 and TRBJ2-2; 8 nucleotides agree with TRBD1. Germline V lookup: CDR1 MNHNY, CDR2 SVGAGI (reference sequence). The V segment lost 4 bases and the J segment 3 bases; nucleotides outside the gene matches: 1. This CDR3 region has 14 residues.

V usage is TRBV6-5 and J usage is TRBJ2-3, with 7 nucleotides matching TRBD2. The CDR3 spans 15 residues. V shed 6 bases and J 3 bases; nucleotides not matched to a gene: 9. Germline-derived CDR1 and CDR2 are MNHEY and SVGAGI. The CDR3 bases are TGTGCCAGCAGAGTGGGCGGGAGAAGGACAGATACGCAGTATTTT. This translates into CASRVGGRRTDTQYF.

The CDR3 loop is CASSYRTRGADTQYF. In DNA form, the CDR3 reads TGTGCCAGCAGTTACAGGACTAGGGGAGCAGATACGCAGTATTTT. The J gene is TRBJ2-3, the V gene TRBV6-6, with 7 bases identical to TRBD2. Germline V gene sequence: CDR1 MNHNY, CDR2 SVGAGI (reference sequence). Trimming cost V 2 bases and J 4 bases; bases outside gene matches: 6. The CDR3 is 15 amino acids.

The V call is TRBV6-1, the J call TRBJ1-2, with 9 bases fitting TRBD1. Losses at the gene ends were 1 base for V and 8 bases for J; bases not matched to a gene: 11. Germline-derived CDR1 and CDR2 are MNHNS and SASEGT. CDR3 length: 16 residues. CDR3 sequence reads: CASSEVYSGTGPGYTF. The CDR3 DNA follows: TGTGCCAGCAGTGAAGTCTACTCCGGGACAGGGCCAGGCTACACCTTC.

The J gene is TRBJ2-7, the V gene TRBV11-2, with D perhaps matching TRBD2 (5 bases). V dropped 5 bases and J dropped 0 bases, with 11 bases sitting between them. Looked up from germline, CDR1 is SGHAT and CDR2 is FQNNGV. The CDR3 contains 14 residues. As DNA, the CDR3 is TGTGCCAGCAGCCCCACGGGGAGCTCCTACGAGCAGTACTTC. Its protein product is CASSPTGSSYEQYF.

The V gene is TRBV9, the J gene TRBJ1-1; possible D gene TRBD1, 6 bases. The germline V gene encodes CDR1 SGDLS and CDR2 YYNGEE. CDR3 length: 14 amino acids. V lost 0 bases to trimming and J lost 1 base, with 7 bases between them. CDR3 in DNA: TGTGCCAGCAGCGTAGGACAGGAGAACACTGAAGCTTTCTTT. Protein sequence: CASSVGQENTEAFF.

The rearrangement joins TRBV14 to TRBJ2-1, with D perhaps matching TRBD1 (6 bases). Trimming shortened V by 4 bases and J by 7 bases, and 11 bases separated the two germline ends. Germline V gene sequence: CDR1 SGHDN, CDR2 FVKESK. The CDR3 spans 13 residues. Here the CDR3 reads CASSRNRVNEQFF. The CDR3, as DNA: TGTGCCAGCAGCCGAAACAGGGTTAATGAGCAGTTCTTC.